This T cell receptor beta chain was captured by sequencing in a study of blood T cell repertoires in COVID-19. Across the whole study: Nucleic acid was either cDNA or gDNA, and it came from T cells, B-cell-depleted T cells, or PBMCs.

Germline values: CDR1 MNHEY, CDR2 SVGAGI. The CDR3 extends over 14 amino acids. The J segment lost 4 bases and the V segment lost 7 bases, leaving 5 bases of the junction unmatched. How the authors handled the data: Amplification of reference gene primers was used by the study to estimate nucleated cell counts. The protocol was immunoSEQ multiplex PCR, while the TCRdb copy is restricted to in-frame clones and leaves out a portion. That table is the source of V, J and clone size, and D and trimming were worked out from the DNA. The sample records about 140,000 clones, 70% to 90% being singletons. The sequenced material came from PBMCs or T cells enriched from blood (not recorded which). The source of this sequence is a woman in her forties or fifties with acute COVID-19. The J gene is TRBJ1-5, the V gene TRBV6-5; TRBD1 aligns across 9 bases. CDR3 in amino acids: CASTTGTGNQPQHF. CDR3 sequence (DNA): TGTGCCAGCACCACCGGGACAGGGAATCAGCCCCAGCATTTT.